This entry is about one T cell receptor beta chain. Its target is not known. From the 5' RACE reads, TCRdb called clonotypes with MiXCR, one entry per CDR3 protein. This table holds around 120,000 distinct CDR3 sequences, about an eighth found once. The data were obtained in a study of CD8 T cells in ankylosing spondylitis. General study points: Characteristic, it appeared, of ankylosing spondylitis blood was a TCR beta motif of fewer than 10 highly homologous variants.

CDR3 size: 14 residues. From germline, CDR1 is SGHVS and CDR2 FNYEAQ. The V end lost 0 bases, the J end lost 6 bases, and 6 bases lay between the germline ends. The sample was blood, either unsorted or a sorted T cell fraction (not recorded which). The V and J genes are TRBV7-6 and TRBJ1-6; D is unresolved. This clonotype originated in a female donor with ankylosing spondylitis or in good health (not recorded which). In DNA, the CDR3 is TGTGCCAGCAGCTTAGCGCTCTTTAATTCACCCCTCCACTTT. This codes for CASSLALFNSPLHF.